Listed below are T cell receptor beta chains from one sample, sequenced in a study of T cell repertoires in cytomegalovirus infection. No antigen has been identified for these receptors. Using its own MiXCR run on the reads, TCRdb lists one record per CDR3 protein. The profile shows fewer than 25,000 distinct CDR3 sequences, approximately 22% of them singletons. The specimen comprised CD8+ T cells from cultured PBMCs, sampled from culture after CMV antigen stimulation. These receptors came from a human donor in good health (CMV status not recorded). Some clones in this sample may be carry-over from other donors' samples. Each CDR3 is given with its conserved first and last residue. The D gene is left open where the match is weak. Not all rows give a size; the values are once, few, many and, for expanded clones, a class.

size: few
V: TRBV24-1
D: TRBD1
length: 13
CDR3: CATAGQGVQPQHF

size: .
V: TRBV4-1
D: TRBD2
length: 16
CDR3: CASRVIAGGNTDTQYF

size: .
V: TRBV4-1
D: .
length: 14
CDR3: CASSQRQGTDTQYF

size: few
V: TRBV10-3
D: TRBD2
length: 14
CDR3: CAISGLAGEDTQYF

size: many
V: TRBV12-3/TRBV12-4
D: .
length: 12
CDR3: CASRVGYQPQHF

size: many
V: TRBV7-6
D: .
length: 14
CDR3: CASSLGAGSDTQYF

size: once
V: TRBV4-1
D: .
length: 15
CDR3: CASSQEDSSGNTIYF

size: few
V: TRBV7-9
D: .
length: 12
CDR3: CASRQAGGEQFF

size: .
V: TRBV7-6
D: .
length: 13
CDR3: CASSPANYYEQYF

size: .
V: TRBV12-3/TRBV12-4
D: TRBD1
length: 14
CDR3: CASRSTTGSTEAFF

size: .
V: TRBV6-1
D: .
length: 13
CDR3: CASSEERVREQYF

size: few
V: TRBV7-8
D: TRBD2
length: 13
CDR3: CANGLALYETQYF

size: .
V: TRBV20-1
D: .
length: 18
CDR3: CSARDSPRPLSSYNEQFF

size: .
V: TRBV6-1
D: .
length: 14
CDR3: CASSYRRDNQPQHF

size: few
V: TRBV20-1
D: .
length: 14
CDR3: CSATGDLAQETQYF

size: few
V: TRBV7-2
D: .
length: 14
CDR3: CASSLAYFADIQYF

size: many
V: TRBV28
D: TRBD1
length: 18
CDR3: CASSGTGTGYGSYNEQFF

size: many
V: TRBV27
D: TRBD2
length: 15
CDR3: CASSYSSSGGYEQYF

size: .
V: TRBV7-9
D: .
length: 15
CDR3: CASSQGPGRATEQYF

size: .
V: TRBV18
D: .
length: 15
CDR3: CASSWGLGGGSPLHF